A selection of T cell receptor beta chains follows, all from one sample in a study of blood T cell repertoires in COVID-19. Using immunoSEQ multiplex PCR, the repertoire was profiled, and TCRdb retains in-frame clones only, with some absent. This table has tens of thousands of clones, more than 60% appearing once. Material for sequencing was peripheral blood. The receptor set was obtained from a woman in her 70s with acute or convalescent COVID-19. Each CDR3 is given with its conserved first and last residue. D genes are given only for firm matches. Rows give clone size only sometimes, using once, few, many, or a class for an expanded clone.

abundance	v_gene	d_gene	j_gene	CDR3aa	CDR3nt
.	TRBV4-2	.	TRBJ1-5	CASSAALTGAQPQHF	TGTGCCAGCAGCGCAGCCCTGACAGGAGCTCAGCCCCAGCATTTT
few	TRBV7-3	TRBD2	TRBJ2-3	CASRLSSRRGSTDTQYF	TGTGCCAGCAGGTTATCCAGCAGGCGGGGGAGCACAGATACGCAGTATTTT
.	TRBV21-1	.	TRBJ2-2	CASSKGIAGGLAGELFF	TGTGCCAGCAGTAAAGGGATTGCGGGGGGGCTTGCCGGGGAGCTGTTTTTT
.	TRBV5-8	TRBD2	TRBJ2-1	CASTPGVIAGYNEQFF	TGTGCCAGCACCCCTGGGGTAATAGCGGGTTACAATGAGCAGTTCTTC
.	TRBV7-2	TRBD2	TRBJ2-5	CASSRTSGGWETQYF	TGTGCCAGCAGCCGGACTAGCGGGGGGTGGGAGACCCAGTACTTC
.	TRBV7-3	.	TRBJ1-1	CASSFSGVTEAFF	TGTGCCAGCAGCTTTTCAGGGGTAACTGAAGCTTTCTTT
once	TRBV29-1	.	TRBJ1-1	CSVTGGSNTEAFF	TGCAGCGTAACGGGGGGGTCGAACACTGAAGCTTTCTTT
few	TRBV3-1/TRBV3-2	.	TRBJ1-6	CASSQERGRNSPLHF	TGTGCCAGCAGCCAAGAGCGCGGCCGAAATTCACCCCTCCACTTT
.	TRBV4-1	.	TRBJ1-2	CASSQVGVGYTF	TGCGCCAGCAGCCAAGTCGGGGTGGGCTACACCTTC
.	TRBV19	TRBD2	TRBJ2-7	CASSLTSGGYYEQYF	TGTGCCAGTAGTTTGACTAGCGGGGGTTACTACGAGCAGTACTTC
.	TRBV7-3	.	TRBJ2-1	CASSLAPGRQEANEQFF	TGTGCCAGCAGCTTAGCTCCTGGGAGACAGGAAGCTAATGAGCAGTTCTTC
.	TRBV24-1	TRBD2	TRBJ2-5	CATSDPRTSGASQETQYF	TGTGCCACCAGTGATCCCAGGACTAGCGGGGCATCCCAAGAGACCCAGTACTTC
few	TRBV4-1	TRBD2	TRBJ2-3	CASSQGVGVSGGPTDTQYF	TGCGCCAGCAGCCAAGGGGTGGGGGTTAGCGGGGGGCCCACAGATACGCAGTATTTT
.	TRBV18	.	TRBJ1-1	CASSPRQYTEAFF	TGTGCCAGCTCACCACGTCAGTACACTGAAGCTTTCTTT
.	TRBV5-6	TRBD1	TRBJ2-2	CASSPGQGRTGELFF	TGTGCCAGCAGCCCGGGACAGGGGCGCACCGGGGAGCTGTTTTTT
.	TRBV27	.	TRBJ1-6	CASSLYGDLGSPLHF	TGTGCCAGCAGTTTATACGGGGACTTGGGTTCACCCCTCCACTTT
.	TRBV4-1	TRBD1	TRBJ2-7	CASSQGDRGDHEQYF	TGCGCCAGCAGCCAAGGCGACAGGGGAGACCACGAGCAGTACTTC